This entry lists 2 T cell receptor beta chains sequenced from one sample in a study of shared clonotypes between healthy human individuals. Assay: immunoSEQ multiplex PCR; the TCRdb copy retains only in-frame clones and omits some. The sample lists some 1,600,000 clones; 95% to 99% were seen once. The sample consisted of naive CD4+ T cells sorted from blood. Subset of the sample: CD45RA+ positively selected. Every receptor here comes from a man under 40 in good health.

This clone is a singleton in its sample. The V call is TRBV28, the J call TRBJ1-1; a possible D gene is TRBD1 (6 bases). CDR1 MDHEN and CDR2 SYDVKM come from the germline V gene. The CDR3 is 16 amino acids. V lost 4 bases to trimming and J lost 1 base, with 16 bases between them. The CDR3 DNA sequence: TGTGCCAGCAGTTATCATACTGGACAGAGGAACACTGAAGCTTTCTTT. Its translation is CASSYHTGQRNTEAFF. Supplemented by reference TRBV28 and TRBJ1-1, the full variable domain reads DVKVTQSSRYLVKRTGEKVFLECVQDMDHENMFWYRQDPGLGLRLIYFSYDVKMKEKGDIPEGYSVSREKKERFSLILESASTNQTSMYLCASSYHTGQRNTEAFFGQGTRLTVV.

The rearrangement joins TRBV5-1 to TRBJ1-3; no reliable D call. Trimming left V 0 bases short and J 3 bases short, with 7 bases between. CDR3 size: 14 residues. Germline values: CDR1 SGHRS, CDR2 YFSETQ. The CDR3 sequence: CASSLVGIGNTIYF. The CDR3 bases are TGCGCCAGCAGCTTGGTGGGCATTGGAAACACCATATATTTT.